This TCR beta chain was captured by sequencing in a study of tumor-infiltrating lymphocytes in primary liver carcinoma (TCRdb year 2017). Describing the broader study: Of the five patients, three men and two women aged 30 to 69 years, four had hepatocellular carcinoma and one had combined HCC and intrahepatic cholangiocarcinoma. Agilent mRNA microarray profiling was performed on the roughly 25 tumor region samples to relate TCRbeta repertoire diversity to the local molecular phenotype. For each liver tumor, the study sampled five regions along with adjacent normal tissue and blood, and applied TCRbeta repertoire sequencing, expression microarrays and whole-exome sequencing. TCRbeta repertoire sequencing covered 35 or so specimens from 5 patients: approximately 25 tumor regions, 5 adjacent noncancerous liver tissues and 5 peripheral blood samples. Tumors of the five patients were stage T1-T3 N0M0 with maximum diameters of roughly 4.2 to 11 cm. Roughly 3.5 to 7.13 million productive TCRbeta reads were obtained per sample, and no significant difference in read depth was found between tissue types. Technical replicate repertoires showed high reproducibility, with mean shared-clone rates around 0.91 and correlation coefficients above 0.95.

The cysteine opens and the phenylalanine closes a CDR3 of 16 amino acids. Solely the CDR3 DNA is kept, with 48 bases framed from the first base. CDR1 and CDR2 are drawn from the germline V gene: MGHRA, YSYEKL. A constant-region primer and ProtoScript II reverse transcriptase were used to reverse-transcribe TCRbeta-specific cDNA from roughly 480 ng total RNA. Construction of the TCRbeta libraries relied on three nested rounds of multiplex PCR, following a slightly modified ARM-PCR procedure. Multiplex TRBV1-TRBV30 forward primers and a Cbeta reverse primer were used in the first two PCR rounds, each of which was run for around 9 cycles. A final 25-cycle PCR with Deep VentR polymerase added sample barcodes and Illumina adapters. Before sequencing, amplicons between 200 and 500 bp were purified from gel using a QIAquick gel extraction kit. The TCRbeta amplicons were sequenced with 250-bp paired-end reads on an Illumina HiSeq 2500. As for the original processing: To recover full CDR3 sequences, reads were quality-trimmed using Trimmomatic v0.33 and paired reads were then merged using FLASH v1.2.11. V, D and J germline segments were assigned to the rearranged TCRbeta sequences by MiGEC v1.2.1b. Clonotype statistics and Shannon-Wiener diversity indices were computed with VDJtools v1.0.0. To cut down on sampling bias, every analysis after diversity analysis relied on just the 250 most abundant clonotypes from each sample. Using fastp at Q25 and MiXCR, TCRdb reprocessed the public reads and kept productive beta chains. Rows are combined by CDR3 protein, so each entry shows the most common genes and DNA. The V and J calls come from TCRdb's annotation, not from the publication. For this sample there are about 54,000 distinct CDR3 sequences; about 80% appear just once. Around 23% of the sample rests with the top ten.

Total RNA and DNA were co-extracted without cell sorting from 20-30 mg of bulk tissue using the AllPrep DNA/RNA mini kit. Roughly 5 patients with histopathologically diagnosed primary liver carcinoma underwent surgical resection in China between late 2015 and 2016. Patients had chronic HBV infection and were treatment-naive at sampling. Five spatially separated regions were sampled from each tumor: the superior, inferior, left-lateral and right-lateral poles, plus the tumor centre. More than 80% viable tumor cells were found by histology in every tumor sample. Fresh tumor and adjacent tissue pieces were bisected; one half was stored in RNAlater at -80°C, the other sent for histology. A remark on this clonotype: Its antigen remains undetermined. One junction end disagrees with the germline gene, perhaps due to a read error.

Points the paper makes about the study in general: Pairs of tumor regions showed greater repertoire overlap (mean about 36%) than tumor-adjacent pairs (about 17%) or tumor-blood pairs (approximately 15%), which is consistent with antigen-driven expansion. With just four or five patients in the study, the authors point out that the findings should be validated in a larger study. The top 250 clones accounted for a significantly greater share of the repertoire in tumors than in blood (p = 0.039). Only about 7-25% of top clones were found in all five regions of a tumor, suggesting spatial heterogeneity of tumor-infiltrating T cells. Because only the TCR beta chain was sequenced and unpaired alpha chains were not captured, true repertoire diversity is likely underestimated. Since the samples were bulk and unsorted, there was no way to compare CD4+ and CD8+ T cell repertoires.

The rearranged chain carries TRBV4-1 and TRBJ2-2; TRBD2 is perhaps the D gene, given 5 matching bases. The sequenced sample was liver tumor tissue from sampling region 2. Taken with the paper, the label for cell subset or site translates to: tumor region T2, inferior pole. The receptor comes from a man aged 35 to 55 with primary liver carcinoma and hepatitis B virus infection. CDR3 sequence: CASSSEEGLDTGELFF. The bases are TGCGCCAGCAGCTCAGAAGAGGGTCTAGACACCGGGGAACTGTTTTTT.